One sample yielded the 26 T cell receptor beta chains listed below, sequenced in a study of blood T cell repertoires in COVID-19. The table came from immunoSEQ multiplex PCR; TCRdb's copy has only in-frame clones and leaves some out. The sample contains tens of thousands of clones, 80% to 90% of which appear only once. Sequenced material: peripheral blood. These receptors were obtained from a woman aged 80 or over with active or convalescent COVID-19.

This sequence joins TRBV5-1 and TRBJ1-1; D is ambiguous. CDR1 and CDR2 (germline): SGHRS, YFSETQ. The V gene lost 0 bases and the J gene lost 0 bases, with 3 bases spanning the gap. The CDR3 consists of 13 residues. The CDR3 nucleotides are TGCGCCAGCAGCTTGGCGGTGAACACTGAAGCTTTCTTT. This sequence encodes CASSLAVNTEAFF.

CDR3 bases: TGCGCCAGCAGCTTGGATTTCCCCAGGGGTTTCGAAAAACTGTTTTTT. Its translation: CASSLDFPRGFEKLFF. The chain is built from TRBV5-1 and TRBJ1-4; D is perhaps TRBD1 (6 bases). Per germline, CDR1 SGHRS and CDR2 YFSETQ. The CDR3 loop spans 16 amino acids. V was cut by 0 bases and J by 8 bases, with 17 bases left in between.

The CDR3 DNA follows: TGTGCCAGCAGCCCAAGGACTAGCGGAGCTCAAGAGACCCAGTACTTC. This encodes CASSPRTSGAQETQYF. The chain recombines TRBV5-4 with TRBJ2-5, with 10 bases lining up with TRBD2. Unmatched junction bases numbered 8, after V lost 4 bases and J lost 2 bases. Germline V gives CDR1 SGHNT, CDR2 YYREEE (reference sequence). CDR3 size: 16 residues.

V is TRBV24-1 and J is TRBJ2-7; tentatively, D is TRBD2 (5 bases). The CDR3 contains 12 residues. Per the germline V gene, CDR1 is KGHDR and CDR2 is SFDVKD. Trimming removed 5 bases at V and 2 bases at J, with 6 bases between. For the CDR3, the DNA is TGTGCCACCAGTGTGAGGGCCTACGAGCAGTACTTC. Translated: CATSVRAYEQYF.

CDR3 amino acids: CASSLTVAGNTIYF. In DNA form, the CDR3 reads TGCGCCAGCAGCTTGACGGTAGCTGGAAACACCATATATTTT. The rearrangement joins TRBV5-1 to TRBJ1-3, with unresolved D. Germline V CDR1 and CDR2: SGHRS, YFSETQ. This CDR3 is 14 amino acids long. The V end was cut by 1 base, the J end by 2 bases, with 7 bases between. The full variable domain, completed using reference TRBV5-1 and TRBJ1-3, is KAGVTQTPRYLIKTRGQQVTLSCSPISGHRSVSWYQQTPGQGLQFLFEYFSETQRNKGNFPGRFSGRQFSNSRSEMNVSTLELGDSALYLCASSLTVAGNTIYFGEGSWLTVV.

The chain carries TRBV7-3 and TRBJ1-1; D remains unclear. From germline, CDR1 is SGHTA and CDR2 FQGTGA. The CDR3 length is 14 residues. Between the trimmed V and J ends, which lost 5 bases and 0 bases, there was a span of 10 bases. The CDR3 region is CASSPGILNTEAFF. CDR3 sequence (DNA): TGTGCCAGCAGCCCCGGTATCCTGAACACTGAAGCTTTCTTT.

This chain links TRBV5-6 with TRBJ2-5, with 9 bases matching TRBD2. Unmatched junction bases numbered 3, after V lost 4 bases and J lost 5 bases. The length of the CDR3 is 13 residues. The V gene's germline CDR1 is SGHDT and CDR2 YYEEEE. The CDR3 region has the DNA TGTGCCAGCAGCCTGGCGGGGGGGGAGACCCAGTACTTC. It specifies CASSLAGGETQYF.

The V and J genes are TRBV18 and TRBJ1-1; D is undetermined. Germline lookup yields CDR1 KGHSH and CDR2 LQKENI. The CDR3 has 13 amino acids. Trimming removed 6 bases at V and 3 bases at J, with 11 bases between. In DNA form, the CDR3 reads TGTGCCAGCTCTCCGAGATCGGACACTGAAGCTTTCTTT. Translating it yields CASSPRSDTEAFF.

The chain employs TRBV7-7 and TRBJ1-5; D is unclear. The CDR3 sequence is 13 residues long. CDR1 and CDR2 from the germline V gene are SSHAT and FNYEAQ (reference sequence). Deletions cut 2 bases from V and 8 bases from J, with 10 bases between. CDR3 coding DNA: TGTGCCAGCAGCTTAACCCCTTCGGAGCCCCAGCATTTT. As protein: CASSLTPSEPQHF. Filled out from reference TRBV7-7 and TRBJ1-5, the complete variable domain reads GAGVSQSPRYKVTKRGQDVTLRCDPISSHATLYWYQQALGQGPEFLTYFNYEAQPDKSGLPSDRFSAERPEGSISTLTIQRTEQRDSAMYRCASSLTPSEPQHFGDGTRLSIL.

The J gene is TRBJ2-7, the V gene TRBV25-1; 8 bases are a match to TRBD2. The CDR3 is 15 amino acids. V trimming: 4 bases; J trimming: 5 bases; junction bases outside the gene matches: 10. From germline, CDR1 is MGHDK and CDR2 SYGVNS. The DNA of the CDR3 is TGTGCCAGCAGTGCCCAGGGACTAGTTAACGACGAGCAGTACTTC. Residues: CASSAQGLVNDEQYF.

This chain links TRBV2 with TRBJ1-4; D possibly corresponds to TRBD1 (6 bases). CDR1 is SNHLY, CDR2 FYNNEI, per germline. V was pared by 1 base and J by 7 bases, with 16 bases between. This CDR3 is 16 amino acids long. The CDR3 region has the DNA TGTGCCAGCAGTGAAGGGGGGCTCCTCTTTGGTGAAAAACTGTTTTTT. Its protein product is CASSEGGLLFGEKLFF.

This chain connects TRBV29-1 to TRBJ2-3; 9 bases are a match to TRBD1. The junction had 7 bases not matched to a gene; V was cut back by 7 bases and J by 5 bases. This CDR3 has 13 residues. Germline loops: CDR1 SQVTM, CDR2 ANQGSEA. The CDR3 sequence: CSARQGVLDTQYF. In DNA form, the CDR3 reads TGCAGCGCCAGACAGGGGGTATTAGATACGCAGTATTTT.

The chain carries TRBV7-8 and TRBJ1-3, with 7 bases lining up with TRBD1. The V and J ends lost 4 bases and 4 bases, in that order; junction bases with no gene match: 4. The V gene's germline CDR1 is SGHVS and CDR2 FQNEAQ. The CDR3 consists of 14 residues. The CDR3 region is CASSSTGIGNTIYF. CDR3 sequence (DNA): TGTGCCAGCAGCTCGACAGGGATAGGAAACACCATATATTTT.

The V call is TRBV6-2 or TRBV6-3, the J call TRBJ1-2; 9 nucleotides agree with TRBD1. The junction had 8 bases not matched to a gene; V was cut back by 5 bases and J by 4 bases. CDR1 MNHEY and CDR2 SVGEGT come from the germline V gene. This CDR3 comprises 15 residues. CDR3 bases: TGTGCCAGCAGTGACCCGGGACAGGGTTTCTATGGCTACACCTTC. Translating gives CASSDPGQGFYGYTF.

The chain is built from TRBV13 and TRBJ2-1; possible D gene TRBD2, 5 bases. CDR1 and CDR2 (germline): PRHDT, FYEKMQ (reference sequence). CDR3 length: 16 amino acids. V was cut by 1 base and J by 0 bases, with 10 bases left in between. The CDR3 sequence: CASSLDLAGSYNEQFF. The CDR3, as DNA: TGTGCCAGCAGCTTAGATTTGGCGGGCTCCTACAATGAGCAGTTCTTC.

This chain's CDR3 is CASSLSGGGNEQFF. In DNA form, the CDR3 reads TGTGCCAGCAGTTTATCGGGCGGGGGAAATGAGCAGTTCTTC. The chain couples TRBV27 to TRBJ2-1; 7 nucleotides line up with TRBD2. Looked up from germline, CDR1 is MNHEY and CDR2 is SMNVEV (reference sequence). This CDR3 spans 14 amino acids. After removal of 0 bases from V and 7 bases from J, the junction contained 3 bases not matched to a gene.

As DNA, the CDR3 is TGTGCCAGCAGTTACTCTCGGGGGGACATTAGGGAGACCCAGTACTTC. This gives the protein CASSYSRGDIRETQYF. The chain employs TRBV6-6 and TRBJ2-5; a possible D gene is TRBD2 (7 bases). The CDR3 runs 16 residues. CDR1 MNHNY and CDR2 SVGAGI come from the germline V gene (reference sequence). V lost 0 bases and J 5 bases, leaving 16 bases between the germline ends.

The rearrangement uses TRBV11-3 and TRBJ1-2, with 9 bases aligning to TRBD1. The CDR3 is 14 amino acids. CDR1 is SGHNT, CDR2 YENEEA, per germline. Losses at the gene ends were 5 bases for V and 4 bases for J; bases not matched to a gene: 5. In DNA, the CDR3 is TGTGCCAGCAGCCTGGGACAGGGCAGCTATGGCTACACCTTC. The encoded protein is CASSLGQGSYGYTF.

The chain links TRBV7-2 to TRBJ1-6; a weak D match, TRBD1 (6 bases). Germline V gene data show CDR1 as SGHTA and CDR2 as FQGNSA. V lost 2 bases to trimming and J lost 8 bases, with 10 bases between them. The CDR3 runs to 14 residues. The CDR3 is CASSLLQGYSPLHF. The CDR3 DNA sequence: TGTGCCAGCAGCTTACTACAGGGCTATTCACCCCTCCACTTT.

This rearrangement joins TRBV7-2 to TRBJ1-1; tentative D call: TRBD1 (6 bases). The CDR3 consists of 15 residues. Trimming removed 5 bases at V and 4 bases at J, with 17 bases between. The V gene's germline CDR1 is SGHTA and CDR2 FQGNSA. CDR3 protein: CASSPQGTAGTEAFF. CDR3 DNA sequence: TGTGCCAGCAGCCCACAGGGAACGGCAGGCACTGAAGCTTTCTTT.

This chain joins TRBV15 and TRBJ1-5; unclear D gene. This CDR3 has 15 residues. Germline V gene lookup returns CDR1 LNHNV and CDR2 YYDKDF (reference sequence). V lost 0 bases and J lost 1, with 7 bases in between. The CDR3 bases are TGTGCCACCAGCAGAGATCCGGGGAGCAATCAGCCCCAGCATTTT. Its protein product is CATSRDPGSNQPQHF.

The chain recombines TRBV3-1 (or the pseudogene TRBV3-2) with TRBJ2-1, with TRBD2 matching over 8 bases. Germline V gene sequence: CDR1 LGHDT, CDR2 YNNKEL (reference sequence). This CDR3 has 16 residues. The J segment lost 4 bases and the V segment lost 5 bases, leaving 10 bases of the junction unmatched. The CDR3 coding sequence is TGTGCCAGCAGCTCCCGAGAACTAGCGGAGTACAATGAGCAGTTCTTC. Its protein product is CASSSRELAEYNEQFF.

This sequence joins TRBV30 and TRBJ1-1, with unresolved D. The CDR3 loop spans 12 amino acids. The V end was cut by 2 bases, the J end by 7 bases, with 11 bases between. The germline gives CDR1 GTSNPN, CDR2 SVGIG (reference sequence). CDR3 sequence (DNA): TGTGCCTGGAGTTTTAAGAGGCGTGAAGCTTTCTTT. Translation gives CAWSFKRREAFF. The full variable domain, with the rest looked up from reference TRBV30 and TRBJ1-1, is SQTIHQWPATLVQPVGSPLSLECTVEGTSNPNLYWYRQAAGRGLQLLFYSVGIGQISSEVPQNLSASRPQDRQFILSSKKLLLSDSGFYLCAWSFKRREAFFGQGTRLTVV.

The rearrangement uses TRBV7-8 and TRBJ1-3; no clear D gene. Germline CDR1 and CDR2: SGHVS and FQNEAQ. The CDR3 has 14 amino acids. Between the trimmed V and J ends, which lost 7 bases and 2 bases, there was a span of 12 bases. CDR3 sequence: CASTSHLAGNTIYF. The CDR3, as DNA: TGTGCCAGCACCTCCCACTTGGCTGGAAACACCATATATTTT.

This clone was seen a few times. This sequence joins TRBV30 and TRBJ2-3, with 10 bases matching TRBD2. Germline CDR1 GTSNPN, CDR2 SVGIG (reference sequence). The CDR3 has 12 amino acids. The V segment lost 5 bases and the J segment 7 bases; nucleotides outside the gene matches: 3. This chain's CDR3 is CAWGTSANTQYF. DNA of the CDR3: TGTGCCTGGGGGACTAGCGCAAATACGCAGTATTTT.

CDR3 in amino acids: CASSEHAGENEQFF. The CDR3 DNA reads TGCGCCAGCAGTGAACACGCGGGGGAAAATGAGCAGTTCTTC. The rearrangement links TRBV10-1 to TRBJ2-1; TRBD2 matches 7 bases. This CDR3 has 14 amino acids. Looked up from germline, CDR1 is WNHNN and CDR2 is SYGVQD (reference sequence). V lost 3 bases, J lost 7 bases, and 6 bases stayed unmatched.